The T cell receptor (beta chain) under discussion was sequenced for a study of breast tumors, draining lymph nodes, adjacent tissues. Study-wide results and caveats: Luminal-like breast cancer showed significantly higher tumor–nontumor repertoire similarity than basal-like.

Samples came from axillary lymph nodes draining the breast cancer. Trimming took 6 bases from V and 6 from J, leaving 11 bases between them. CDR3 length: 12 amino acids. Germline loops: CDR1 SGHDT, CDR2 YYEEEE. There are many counts of this clonotype. Its antigen is unknown. TCRdb re-derived calls from the multiplex PCR reads in MiXCR, one entry per CDR3 protein. The sample yields fewer than 90,000 distinct CDR3 sequences, over 25% seen once. Material for sequencing was axillary lymph node tissue. The rearrangement links TRBV5-6 to TRBJ2-3; D possibly corresponds to TRBD1 (5 bases). The TCR originated in a female donor with breast cancer. Some clones in this sample may be carry-over from other donors' samples. CDR3 sequence reads: CASKGPGDTQYF. CDR3 coding DNA: TGTGCCAGCAAAGGTCCAGGGGATACGCAGTATTTT.